The rows below give T cell receptor beta chains drawn from one sample of a study of cytomegalovirus exposure and HLA in healthy donors. The method was immunoSEQ multiplex PCR; TCRdb's version includes in-frame clones alone and lacks a portion of them. Altogether 100,000 to 150,000 clones are present, 82% being singletons, with the ten largest covering roughly 1.2%. The sample taken for sequencing was PBMCs. The receptor source for this set is a boy younger than 18 in good health and CMV-seronegative. Both conserved end residues are part of each CDR3. D genes are given only for firm matches. Clone size is not always given. Where it is, it says once, few, many or a class for expanded clones.

.,TRBD1,TRBJ1-3,TRBV29-1,TGCAGCGTCGAGGACAGGGGCGGAAACACCATATATTTT,CSVEDRGGNTIYF
.,TRBD1,TRBJ1-2,TRBV5-4,TGTGCCAGCAGCTTGCCCGCCGGGACAGGGAATGGCTACACCTTC,CASSLPAGTGNGYTF
.,.,TRBJ2-6,TRBV7-8,TGTGCCAGCTTACCCGGAGTCTCTGGGGCCAACGTCCTGACTTTC,CASLPGVSGANVLTF
.,.,TRBJ2-2,TRBV28,TGTGCCAGCACCCCTTATCGAGGGAGGATGAACACCGGGGAGCTGTTTTTT,CASTPYRGRMNTGELFF
.,TRBD2,TRBJ2-4,TRBV4-1,TGCGCCAGCAGCCTTACAGGGACTAGCGGGAGTATCAACATTCAGTACTTC,CASSLTGTSGSINIQYF
.,TRBD2,TRBJ2-1,TRBV29-1,TGCAGCGCAACTAGCGGGATTTACAATGAGCAGTTCTTC,CSATSGIYNEQFF
.,.,TRBJ1-1,TRBV6-5,TGTGCCAGCAGTACCGAGACACTTGGCACTGAAGCTTTCTTT,CASSTETLGTEAFF
few,TRBD2,TRBJ2-1,TRBV19,TGTGCCAGTAGTATTTTACTAGCGGTGGGGAATGAGCAGTTCTTC,CASSILLAVGNEQFF
.,.,TRBJ2-7,TRBV19,TGTGCCAGTAGTAGGCAGGGGCAATCCTACGAGCAGTACTTC,CASSRQGQSYEQYF
.,.,TRBJ1-5,TRBV6-5,TGTGCCAGCAGTTTGACAGATTGGTATAGCAATCAGCCCCAGCATTTT,CASSLTDWYSNQPQHF
.,.,TRBJ2-7,TRBV29-1,TGCAGCGTTTCAGGGTCCTCCTACGAGCAGTACTTC,CSVSGSSYEQYF
.,.,TRBJ1-5,TRBV27,TGTGCCAGCAGTTACCGGGCCGGGGGTGATCAGCCCCAGCATTTT,CASSYRAGGDQPQHF
once,TRBD2,TRBJ2-7,TRBV4-3,TGCGCCAGCAGCCAAGATCGTAGCGGGATGTACGAGCAGTACTTC,CASSQDRSGMYEQYF
few,TRBD1,TRBJ1-2,TRBV19,TGTGCCAGTCGACAGGGGGCCTATGGCTACACCTTC,CASRQGAYGYTF
.,.,TRBJ2-2,TRBV7-3,TGTGCCAGCAGCTTAGGTTTGGGGACAAAGCTGGCCGGGGAGCTGTTTTTT,CASSLGLGTKLAGELFF
.,TRBD2,TRBJ2-1,TRBV5-1,TGCGCCAGCAGCTTGGCTTCGGCTAGCGGAGGCTACAATGAGCAGTTCTTC,CASSLASASGGYNEQFF
once,.,TRBJ1-6,TRBV6-5,TGTGCCAGCAGTCTACTATATATCGGTTCACCCCTCCACTTT,CASSLLYIGSPLHF
.,.,TRBJ2-5,TRBV5-1,TGCGCCAGCAGCGTACAGGGGAGGCAAGAGACCCAGTACTTC,CASSVQGRQETQYF
.,.,TRBJ2-4,TRBV13,TGTGCCAGCAGCTCCGACGGGTGGCGTGGGGCCAAAAACATTCAGTACTTC,CASSSDGWRGAKNIQYF
.,.,TRBJ1-2,TRBV4-1,TGCGCCAGCAGCCCCGGGGGGGGATCGGACTATGGCTACACCTTC,CASSPGGGSDYGYTF
.,.,TRBJ1-6,TRBV5-6,TGTGCCAGCAGCTTGGACAGGGATTCACCCCTCCACTTT,CASSLDRDSPLHF
.,.,TRBJ2-1,TRBV6-6,TGTGCCAGCAGTTACGGACTTGCCTACAATGAGCAGTTCTTC,CASSYGLAYNEQFF